The 4 T cell receptor beta chains below come from one sample, sequenced in a study of blood T cell repertoires in COVID-19. Clones were read by immunoSEQ multiplex PCR, and TCRdb kept only the in-frame ones, dropping some. Of about 270,000 clones in the sample, around 82% were seen once. The sample was peripheral blood. Every receptor here comes from a woman between 45 and 60 years old who had recovered from COVID-19.

This clone came up once. This chain links TRBV7-9 with TRBJ2-5, with D possibly matching TRBD2 (6 bases). V lost 5 bases to trimming and J lost 12 bases, with 16 bases between them. This CDR3 comprises 12 residues. Looked up from germline, CDR1 is SEHNR and CDR2 is FQNEAQ (reference sequence). The CDR3 DNA is TGTGCCAGCAGCCAAGGAGGGACTCGGGAGTACTTC. As protein: CASSQGGTREYF.

V usage is TRBV4-3 and J usage is TRBJ2-7, with D perhaps matching TRBD2 (6 bases). The germline CDR1 and CDR2 sequences are LGHNA and YSLEER. This CDR3 contains 15 residues. The V gene lost 0 bases and the J gene lost 3 bases, with 12 bases spanning the gap. The CDR3 DNA reads as TGCGCCAGCAGCCAAGATCCCGGAGGGTACTACGAGCAGTACTTC. Protein: CASSQDPGGYYEQYF.

J is TRBJ2-3 and V is TRBV4-1; 13 bases are a match to TRBD2. This CDR3 region has 18 residues. Per germline, CDR1 MGHRA and CDR2 YSYEKL. Trimming took 2 bases from V and 5 from J; bases not matched to a gene: 10. CDR3 in DNA: TGCGCCAGCAGCCAACAGACCACTAGCGGGAGGGCGGGAGATACGCAGTATTTT. Translation: CASSQQTTSGRAGDTQYF.

This sequence joins TRBV20-1 and TRBJ2-1; TRBD2 agrees at 7 bases. The CDR3 is 14 residues long. Germline V gene lookup returns CDR1 DFQATT and CDR2 SNEGSKA (reference sequence). Trimming took 3 bases from V and 6 from J; bases not matched to a gene: 8. The chain's CDR3 is CSASVGTSVNEQFF. The CDR3 DNA reads as TGCAGTGCTAGTGTGGGAACTAGCGTCAATGAGCAGTTCTTC.